This entry is about one T cell receptor (beta chain). As yet, its antigen is unknown. This entry belongs to a study of cytomegalovirus exposure and HLA in healthy donors. Study conclusions and caveats: In a later analysis, 15,000 to 20,000 TCR beta sequences were associated with HLA alleles at 0.05 false discovery rate.

It was with 60 Vbeta and 13 Jbeta primers that the PCR ran. This table comes from immunoSEQ multiplex PCR, and its TCRdb copy is limited to in-frame clones, with some not included. The table has around 130,000 clones, almost 85% seen once. The CDR3 loop spans 14 amino acids. CDR1 is MNHNY, CDR2 SVGAGI, per germline (reference sequence). V gave up 5 bases and J gave up 6 bases; unmatched junction bases: 4. This TCR was sampled from a boy aged 2 to 10 in good health and CMV-seronegative. Sequencing used PBMCs. The genes are TRBV6-6 and TRBJ1-4; 9 bases line up with TRBD1. CDR3 bases: TGTGCCAGCAGTACCGGGACAGGGTATGAAAAACTGTTTTTT. Protein product: CASSTGTGYEKLFF.